A selection of T cell receptor beta chains follows, all from one sample in a study of OX40 agonist ivuxolimab in advanced cancers. Clones were read by immunoSEQ multiplex PCR, and TCRdb kept only the in-frame ones, dropping some. This sample has 76,000 or so clones, with around 86% found just once. The sequences come from CD4+ or CD8+ T cells sorted from blood, collected in a trial of the OX40 agonist ivuxolimab. The receptor set was obtained from an adult with an advanced solid tumor such as melanoma, head and neck, liver or kidney cancer. Both conserved end residues are part of each CDR3. D genes are given only for firm matches. Not every row has a clone size; where given, it reads once, few, many or a size class.

J,V,D,size,DNA,CDR3
TRBJ1-5,TRBV2,-,once,TGTGCCAGCAGTGAAGAGGAGGGGAGATTAGGTCAGCCCCAGCATTTT,CASSEEEGRLGQPQHF
TRBJ1-1,TRBV7-2,-,-,TGTGCCAGCAGCTTTAAGGGCCGGACTGAAGCTTTCTTT,CASSFKGRTEAFF
TRBJ2-7,TRBV4-1,-,-,TGCGCCAGCAGCCAAGTGCCGGGACTCCCCATTTACGAGCAGTACTTC,CASSQVPGLPIYEQYF
TRBJ2-5,TRBV5-1,-,-,TGCGCCAGCAGCGCCGGCGGGGAGACCCAGTACTTC,CASSAGGETQYF
TRBJ1-2,TRBV29-1,-,once,TGCAGCGTTGGGTCAGCTAACTATGGCTACACCTTC,CSVGSANYGYTF
TRBJ2-7,TRBV7-2,-,once,TGTGCCAGCAGCTTAGTAGGGGCTACCCCGGGGTACGAGCAGTACTTC,CASSLVGATPGYEQYF
TRBJ2-1,TRBV21-1,-,-,TGTGCCAGCAGCATGAAGCGGGAGGTCGACAATGAGCAGTTCTTC,CASSMKREVDNEQFF
TRBJ2-5,TRBV28,-,-,TGTGCCAGCAGTTTATCGGGGATTACGGAGACCCAGTACTTC,CASSLSGITETQYF
TRBJ1-5,TRBV5-1,TRBD1,-,TGCGCCAGCAGCGAGGGGGCTGGTCAGCCCCAGCATTTT,CASSEGAGQPQHF
TRBJ2-1,TRBV5-4,TRBD1,-,TGTGCCAGCATCGGTCCTGAGAGGACAGGGAGTAGGGGTGAGCAGTTCTTC,CASIGPERTGSRGEQFF
TRBJ2-3,TRBV7-6,TRBD2,-,TGTGCCAGCAGCTCCCCCCGTGGTGGTGGGACTAGCGGACCCACAGATACGCAGTATTTT,CASSSPRGGGTSGPTDTQYF
TRBJ1-5,TRBV6-5,TRBD1,-,TGTGCCAGCAGTCGGGACAGGGACGATCAGCCCCAGCATTTT,CASSRDRDDQPQHF
TRBJ2-7,TRBV7-6,TRBD1,-,TGTGCCAGCAGCCCACGGACAGGGAGCTCCTACGAGCAGTACTTC,CASSPRTGSSYEQYF
TRBJ2-1,TRBV19,TRBD2,-,TGTGCCAGTAGTCGCAACGTGGAACCTAGCGGGAGGGACAATGAGCAGTTCTTC,CASSRNVEPSGRDNEQFF
TRBJ2-1,TRBV6-6,TRBD1,-,TGTGCCAGCCGGGACAGGGACTACAATGAGCAGTTCTTC,CASRDRDYNEQFF
TRBJ2-1,TRBV7-3,-,once,TGTGCCAGCAGCCCCCAGAAAACGGGCTACAATGAGCAGTTCTTC,CASSPQKTGYNEQFF
TRBJ1-2,TRBV6-6,TRBD1,-,TGTGCCAGCAGCCGGGACAGATCCTATGGCTACACCTTC,CASSRDRSYGYTF
TRBJ2-3,TRBV4-1,TRBD2,once,TGCGCCAGCAGCCAAGAGCGGGGGGCTAGCACAGATACGCAGTATTTT,CASSQERGASTDTQYF
TRBJ1-5,TRBV6-1,TRBD1,-,TGTGCCAGCACCGGGGGTCAGGGGGGAAATCAGCCCCAGCATTTT,CASTGGQGGNQPQHF
TRBJ1-4,TRBV30,-,few,TGTGCCTGGAGTGTAGACGAAAAACTGTTTTTT,CAWSVDEKLFF
TRBJ2-7,TRBV2,-,-,TGTGCCAGCAGCCCCCTCCCCCGGGGTCCTCTATCCTACGAGCAGTACTTC,CASSPLPRGPLSYEQYF
TRBJ2-1,TRBV21-1,-,-,TGTGCCAGCTCCCCCGGGGTTAACGGCAGGGACAATGAGCAGTTCTTC,CASSPGVNGRDNEQFF
TRBJ1-1,TRBV28,-,-,TGTGCCAGCAGAAGGAGGGAGGACGGGACTGAAGCTTTCTTT,CASRRREDGTEAFF
TRBJ2-7,TRBV7-2,TRBD1,few,TGTGCCAGCAGCTTAGTGGCAGGGGGTTTGTACGAGCAGTACTTC,CASSLVAGGLYEQYF
TRBJ1-4,TRBV7-3,TRBD1,-,TGTGCCAGCAGCTTAATGAAGGCTCTCAGGGGGGATAGAGCTAATGAAAAACTGTTTTTT,CASSLMKALRGDRANEKLFF
TRBJ2-1,TRBV5-1,-,-,TGCGCCAGCAGCTTAAACCCTAGTGCCGCCAATCTTTATGAGCAGTTCTTC,CASSLNPSAANLYEQFF
TRBJ2-7,TRBV9,TRBD2,-,TGTGCCAGCAGCGTAGAGGTAGCGGCGGGAGGTATCTCCTACGAGCAGTACTTC,CASSVEVAAGGISYEQYF
TRBJ2-1,TRBV7-2,-,-,TGTGCCAGCAGCCCGGGTTTTAGCTCCTACAATGAGCAGTTCTTC,CASSPGFSSYNEQFF
TRBJ2-7,TRBV7-9,-,-,TGTGCCAGCAGCTTAGCGCGGGGGACACCTCGCCACGAGCAGTACTTC,CASSLARGTPRHEQYF
TRBJ1-2,TRBV7-6,-,-,TGTGCCAGCAGCTCCGGACAGACCCTAAAATACTATGGCTACACCTTC,CASSSGQTLKYYGYTF
TRBJ1-5,TRBV27,-,-,TGTGCCAGCAGTCCGAGGCGCTATCAGCCCCAGCATTTT,CASSPRRYQPQHF
TRBJ2-2,TRBV28,-,once,TGTGCCAGCATCGGCAGAAACACCGGGGAGCTGTTTTTT,CASIGRNTGELFF
TRBJ1-2,TRBV28,TRBD1,-,TGTGCCAGCAGCCGACCGGGACAGGGGGCGGGGGGCTACACCTTC,CASSRPGQGAGGYTF
TRBJ2-3,TRBV9,TRBD2,-,TGTGCCAGCAGCGCCTCCGGGACTAGTCCAGATACGCAGTATTTT,CASSASGTSPDTQYF
TRBJ1-4,TRBV9,TRBD1,-,TGTGCCAGCAGCCCCCGGGACAGGAGCAATGAAAAACTGTTTTTT,CASSPRDRSNEKLFF
TRBJ2-7,TRBV6-6,-,-,TGTGCCAGCAGTTTAACCTCCTACGAGCAGTACTTC,CASSLTSYEQYF
TRBJ1-3,TRBV9,-,-,TGTGCCAGCAGCCCCCAGAGCTTCTCTGGAAACACCATATATTTT,CASSPQSFSGNTIYF
TRBJ1-3,TRBV6-6,TRBD1,once,TGTGCCAGCAGTTATATGGGACAGGGTGTTAACACCATATATTTT,CASSYMGQGVNTIYF
TRBJ1-1,TRBV30,-,-,TGTGCCTGGGAGAGAAACATTGAAGCTTTCTTT,CAWERNIEAFF
TRBJ1-1,TRBV6-5,-,once,TGTGCCAGCAGAAAGGACGGGAACACTGAAGCTTTCTTT,CASRKDGNTEAFF
TRBJ2-1,TRBV2,-,-,TGTGCCAGCTTCGGCAGCTACAATGAGCAGTTCTTC,CASFGSYNEQFF
TRBJ1-6,TRBV7-8,TRBD1,-,TGTGCCAGCAGCTTAGTTTTCGGACAGGGGACGAATTCACCCCTCCACTTT,CASSLVFGQGTNSPLHF
TRBJ2-3,TRBV27,-,-,TGTGCCAGCAGTTTACTTAGATCGGGGGGCACAGATACGCAGTATTTT,CASSLLRSGGTDTQYF
TRBJ2-3,TRBV7-9,-,-,TGTGCCAGCAGCTTGAGCGTCACAGATACGCAGTATTTT,CASSLSVTDTQYF
TRBJ2-5,TRBV28,-,-,TGTGCCAGCAGTTCCAGACTCCGTTCTGGGTTCAAAGAGACCCAGTACTTC,CASSSRLRSGFKETQYF
TRBJ2-7,TRBV15,-,-,TGTGCCACCAGCAGAGGGGCAGGGGAGTCTCACGAGCAGTACTTC,CATSRGAGESHEQYF
TRBJ2-5,TRBV19,-,-,TGTGCCAGTAGTATTATGGCAGCCCAAGAGACCCAGTACTTC,CASSIMAAQETQYF